This T cell receptor beta chain was sequenced for a study of control samples from healthy donors and cancer patients. Clones were read by immunoSEQ multiplex PCR, and TCRdb kept only the in-frame ones, dropping some. The data contain some 130,000 clones, around 93% of them singletons. Trimming cost V 1 base and J 2 bases, with 9 bases left between them. CDR3 length: 15 residues. Germline V lookup: CDR1 SGHRS, CDR2 YFSETQ. The source material was blood. This receptor was identified in a woman aged 45-65 years in good health. The gene calls are TRBV5-1 and TRBJ2-2; D gene unclear. The CDR3 loop reads CASSLWGLNTGELFF. CDR3 coding DNA: TGCGCCAGCAGCTTGTGGGGATTAAACACCGGGGAGCTGTTTTTT.